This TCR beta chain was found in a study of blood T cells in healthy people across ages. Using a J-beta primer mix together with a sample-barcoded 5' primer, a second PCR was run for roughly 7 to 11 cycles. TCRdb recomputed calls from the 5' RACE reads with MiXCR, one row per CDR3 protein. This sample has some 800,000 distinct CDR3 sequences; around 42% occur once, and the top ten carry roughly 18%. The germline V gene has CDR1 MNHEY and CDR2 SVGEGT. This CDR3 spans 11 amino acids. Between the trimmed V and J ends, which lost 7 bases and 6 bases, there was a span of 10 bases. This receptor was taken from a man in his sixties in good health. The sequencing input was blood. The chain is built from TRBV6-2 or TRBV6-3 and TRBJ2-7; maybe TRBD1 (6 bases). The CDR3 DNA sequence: TGTGCCAGCACCCAGGGGTCCGAGCAGTACTTC. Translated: CASTQGSEQYF.